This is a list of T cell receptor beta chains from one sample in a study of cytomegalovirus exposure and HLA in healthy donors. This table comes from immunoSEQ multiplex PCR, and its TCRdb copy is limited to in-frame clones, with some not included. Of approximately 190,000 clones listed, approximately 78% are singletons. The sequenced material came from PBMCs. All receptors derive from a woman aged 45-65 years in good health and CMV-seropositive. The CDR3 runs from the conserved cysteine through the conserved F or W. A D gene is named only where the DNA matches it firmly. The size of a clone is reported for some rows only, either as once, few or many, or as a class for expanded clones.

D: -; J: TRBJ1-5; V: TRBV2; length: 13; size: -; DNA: TGTGCCAGCAGTGAAACGGGGATCCAGCCCCAGCATTTT; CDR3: CASSETGIQPQHF
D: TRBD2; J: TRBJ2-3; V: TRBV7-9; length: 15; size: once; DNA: TGTGCCAGCAGCTTAATGGCGGGGGACACAGATACGCAGTATTTT; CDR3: CASSLMAGDTDTQYF
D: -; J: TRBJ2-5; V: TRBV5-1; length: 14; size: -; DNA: TGCGCCAGCACCCCGCGAGGGGGGGTAGAGACCCAGTACTTC; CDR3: CASTPRGGVETQYF
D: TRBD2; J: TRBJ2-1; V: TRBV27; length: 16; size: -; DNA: TGTGCCAGCAGTCCCCCGTGGAGCGGGAGTCGCCATGAGCAGTTCTTC; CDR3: CASSPPWSGSRHEQFF
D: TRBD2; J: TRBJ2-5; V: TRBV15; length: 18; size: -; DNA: TGTGCCACCAGCAGGGGGGGTTCTAGCGGGGCCTACCAAGAGACCCAGTACTTC; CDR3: CATSRGGSSGAYQETQYF
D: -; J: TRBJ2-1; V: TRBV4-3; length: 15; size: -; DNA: TGCGCCAGCAGCCAAGAGGTTATCGGGGGCAATGAGCAGTTCTTC; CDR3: CASSQEVIGGNEQFF
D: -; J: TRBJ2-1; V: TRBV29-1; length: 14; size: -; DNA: TGCAGCGTCCCCCCGCCCAACAGTTACAATGAGCAGTTCTTC; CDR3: CSVPPPNSYNEQFF
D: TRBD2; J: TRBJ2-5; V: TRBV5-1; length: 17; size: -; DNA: TGCGCCAGCAGCTTGGTTTTCGTAGCGGGAGATGAAGAGACCCAGTACTTC; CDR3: CASSLVFVAGDEETQYF
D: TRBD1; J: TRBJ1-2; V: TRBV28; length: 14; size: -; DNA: TGTGCCAGCAGTTTTTCACAGGGGGGCTATGGCTACACCTTC; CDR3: CASSFSQGGYGYTF
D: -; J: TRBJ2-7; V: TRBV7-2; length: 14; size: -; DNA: TGTGCCAGCAGCTTAGGGGGGGTGGTCGGCGAGCAGTACTTC; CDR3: CASSLGGVVGEQYF
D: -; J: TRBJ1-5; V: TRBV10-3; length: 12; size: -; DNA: TGTGCCATCAGTGCAGGGAATCAGCCCCAGCATTTT; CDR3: CAISAGNQPQHF
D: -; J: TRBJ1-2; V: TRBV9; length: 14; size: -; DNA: TGTGCCAGCAGCCCAACAGGGTCTACCTATGGCTACACCTTC; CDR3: CASSPTGSTYGYTF
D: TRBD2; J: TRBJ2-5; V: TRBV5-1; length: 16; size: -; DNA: TGCGCCAGCAGCTCGGGACTAGCGGGAGGGCAAGAGACCCAGTACTTC; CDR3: CASSSGLAGGQETQYF
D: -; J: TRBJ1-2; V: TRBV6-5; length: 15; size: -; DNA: TGTGCCATCGGAGGGTTTGGCAGGAGGGGCTATGGCTACACCTTC; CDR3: CAIGGFGRRGYGYTF